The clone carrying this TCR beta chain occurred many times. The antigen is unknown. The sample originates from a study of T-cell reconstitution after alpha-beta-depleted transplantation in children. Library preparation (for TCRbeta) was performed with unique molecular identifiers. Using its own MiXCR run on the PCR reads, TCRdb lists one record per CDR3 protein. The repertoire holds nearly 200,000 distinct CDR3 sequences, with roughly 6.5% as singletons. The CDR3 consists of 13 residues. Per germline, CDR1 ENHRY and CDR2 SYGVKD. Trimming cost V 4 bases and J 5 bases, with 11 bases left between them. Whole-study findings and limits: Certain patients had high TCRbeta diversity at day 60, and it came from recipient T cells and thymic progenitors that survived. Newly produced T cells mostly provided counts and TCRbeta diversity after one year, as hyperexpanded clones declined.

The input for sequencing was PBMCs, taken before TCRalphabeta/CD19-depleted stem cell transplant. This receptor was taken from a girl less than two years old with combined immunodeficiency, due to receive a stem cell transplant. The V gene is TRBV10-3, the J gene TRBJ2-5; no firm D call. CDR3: CAISVSGLETQYF. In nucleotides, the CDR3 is TGTGCCATCAGTGTCTCGGGTCTTGAGACCCAGTACTTC.